The clone carrying this T cell receptor (beta chain) was observed a handful of times. Antigen: not known. This entry is derived from a study of a mutant IDH1 vaccine in newly diagnosed glioma. Background on the study: Scheduled for weeks 1, 3, 5, 7, 11, 15, 19 and 23, eight vaccinations were given to patients. Initiation of the vaccine course occurred 4-6 weeks after radiotherapy alone, or alongside temozolomide cycles.

Germline lookup yields CDR1 KGHSH and CDR2 LQKENI. The V end lost 2 bases, the J end lost 5 bases, and 7 bases lay between the germline ends. This CDR3 has 13 amino acids. Findings and caveats of the study: Changes to the top peripheral T cell clonotypes appeared unrelated to pseudoprogression. The occurrence of vaccine-induced immune responses was seen in over 90% of patients.

The method was immunoSEQ multiplex PCR; TCRdb's version includes in-frame clones alone and lacks a portion of them. The sample carries 88,000 or so clones, approximately 85% recorded once. Time point specified: week 23, last vaccination. Vaccination used 300 ug of mutant IDH1 20-mer peptide per dose, with topical imiquimod. This TCR derives from a young man with glioma. Some clones in this sample may be carry-over from other donors' samples. The source was PBMCs, collected from a glioma patient whose treatment included an IDH1 peptide vaccine. The chain joins TRBV18 to TRBJ1-5, with a tentative D call TRBD1 (5 bases). This CDR3 is CASSPMGDQPQHF. Written as DNA, the CDR3 is TGTGCCAGCTCACCAATGGGGGATCAGCCCCAGCATTTT.